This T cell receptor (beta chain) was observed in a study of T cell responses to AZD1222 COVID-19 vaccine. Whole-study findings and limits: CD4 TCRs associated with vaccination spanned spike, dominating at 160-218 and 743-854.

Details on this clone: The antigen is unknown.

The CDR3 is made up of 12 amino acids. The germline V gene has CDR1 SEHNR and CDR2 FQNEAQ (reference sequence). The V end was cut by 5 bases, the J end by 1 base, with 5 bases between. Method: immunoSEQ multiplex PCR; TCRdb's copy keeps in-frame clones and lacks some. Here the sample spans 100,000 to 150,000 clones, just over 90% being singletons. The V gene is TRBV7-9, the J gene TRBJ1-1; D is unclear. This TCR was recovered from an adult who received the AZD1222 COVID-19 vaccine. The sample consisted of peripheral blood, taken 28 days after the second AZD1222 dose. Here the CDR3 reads CASSAKNTEAFF. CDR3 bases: TGTGCCAGCAGCGCCAAGAACACTGAAGCTTTCTTT.